This T cell receptor (beta chain) stems from a study of regulatory T cells in long-lasting Graves disease. Study conclusions and caveats: Persistent Graves' patients showed less TCR diversity than newly diagnosed patients showed.

Arm-PCR of CDR3 regions with iRepertoire HTBI primers generated TCR beta libraries. Each CDR3 protein gets one entry after TCRdb re-called the multiplex PCR reads with MiXCR. Of roughly 470,000 distinct CDR3 sequences listed, around 21% are singletons. Germline-derived CDR1 and CDR2 are MDHEN and SYDVKM. This CDR3 has 15 residues. Losses at the gene ends were 3 bases for V and 0 bases for J; bases not matched to a gene: 5. Time point indicated: persistent/refractory GD, antithyroid drugs over 5 years with positive TRAb. From RNA extracted from PBMCs, the TCR library was made. This clonotype was seen many times. Its antigen is unknown.

The sequences come from peripheral blood mononuclear cells (PBMCs), collected when the disease was refractory, from a patient treated with antithyroid drugs. V gene TRBV28 combines with J gene TRBJ2-7; 7 bases line up with TRBD2. The origin of this receptor is a female donor with Graves disease. The CDR3 is CASSLNLAVSYEQYF. For the CDR3, the DNA is TGTGCCAGCAGTTTGAATCTAGCGGTCTCCTACGAGCAGTACTTC.